The next 19 T cell receptor beta chains were all read from a single sample in a study of glioma-infiltrating T cells after dendritic cell vaccination. Libraries were prepared by immunoSEQ multiplex PCR; TCRdb keeps only in-frame clonotypes and omits some of them. Of more than 85,000 clones in the sample, around 87% are singletons; the top ten hold approximately 3%. Specified time point: after dendritic cell vaccination, including at tumor progression/relapse. The material sequenced was blood, taken after dendritic cell vaccination. The source of these receptors is a human donor with glioblastoma.

V and J are TRBV7-2 and TRBJ2-7; 7 nucleotides line up with TRBD1. There are 15 residues in the CDR3. V lost 4 bases, J lost 2 bases, and 8 bases stayed unmatched. Germline V gene data show CDR1 as SGHTA and CDR2 as FQGNSA. The CDR3 DNA follows: TGTGCCAGCAGCTCGATTCGACAGGGTCCCTACGAGCAGTACTTC. Translation: CASSSIRQGPYEQYF.

The chain has TRBV27 and TRBJ2-7, with TRBD1 matching over 7 bases. Germline CDR1 MNHEY, CDR2 SMNVEV (reference sequence). The CDR3 runs 15 residues. Losses at the gene ends were 6 bases for V and 3 bases for J; bases not matched to a gene: 11. The CDR3 bases are TGTGCCAGCAGGTCTCAGGGACAGAGGGTCTACGAGCAGTACTTC. Amino acids: CASRSQGQRVYEQYF.

This rearrangement joins TRBV5-1 to TRBJ2-5; no reliable D call. Per germline, CDR1 SGHRS and CDR2 YFSETQ. V gave up 1 base and J gave up 3 bases, with 13 bases separating them. This CDR3 has 15 residues. The DNA for the CDR3 is TGCGCCAGCAGCTTGAGATCGAGTTTTGAAGAGACCCAGTACTTC. It encodes CASSLRSSFEETQYF.

This clone was observed a single time. The genes are TRBV11-3 and TRBJ2-5; 11 nucleotides agree with TRBD2. V shed 1 base and J 3 bases; nucleotides not matched to a gene: 7. Germline loops: CDR1 SGHNT, CDR2 YENEEA. CDR3 length equals 17 residues. CDR3 sequence: CASSLGRSGRVEETQYF. DNA of the CDR3: TGTGCCAGCAGCTTAGGTCGTAGCGGGAGGGTCGAAGAGACCCAGTACTTC.

The CDR3 bases are TGTGCCAGTAGTATCGCAGGCCCCTATGGCTACACCTTC. Its protein product is CASSIAGPYGYTF. The chain couples TRBV19 to TRBJ1-2; no firm D call. V was shortened by 3 bases and J by 4 bases, with 9 bases between the two germline ends. The CDR3 loop spans 13 amino acids. Germline CDR1 LNHDA, CDR2 SQIVND (reference sequence).

The chain couples TRBV7-9 to TRBJ2-5; 10 positions match TRBD1. Germline V gene lookup returns CDR1 SEHNR and CDR2 FQNEAQ (reference sequence). The length of the CDR3 is 15 residues. V was pared by 5 bases and J by 5 bases, with 8 bases of the junction left unmatched. In nucleotides, the CDR3 is TGTGCCAGCAGCGGAGGGACAGGGGAGGAGGAGACCCAGTACTTC. This translates into CASSGGTGEEETQYF.

The chain employs TRBV6-1 and TRBJ1-4, with D uncertain. CDR3 length: 14 residues. Germline V gene lookup returns CDR1 MNHNS and CDR2 SASEGT. The ends were cut back, 3 bases at V and 8 bases at J, with 13 bases in the middle. The CDR3 spells CASSDRSGGEKLFF. CDR3 DNA sequence: TGTGCCAGCAGTGACAGGTCAGGCGGGGAAAAACTGTTTTTT.

CDR3 bases: TGTGCCATCAGTGGCAGGGGCAACTACAATGAGCAGTTCTTC. It yields the protein CAISGRGNYNEQFF. This rearrangement joins TRBV10-3 to TRBJ2-1, with D possibly being TRBD1 (6 bases). CDR1 and CDR2 (germline): ENHRY, SYGVKD. The V end was cut by 4 bases, the J end by 3 bases, with 10 bases between. The CDR3 is 14 amino acids.

The CDR3 spells CASSLQREGHKYEQYF. The CDR3 DNA reads TGTGCCAGCTCACTTCAGCGGGAGGGCCATAAGTACGAGCAGTACTTC. The J gene is TRBJ2-7, the V gene TRBV18, with 10 bases identical to TRBD2. V lost 4 bases, J lost 4 bases, and 10 bases stayed unmatched. Germline V gives CDR1 KGHSH, CDR2 LQKENI. CDR3 length: 16 amino acids.

This clone showed up just a few times. The chain carries TRBV6-1 and TRBJ2-7; TRBD1 matches 8 bases. This CDR3 spans 16 amino acids. Unmatched junction bases numbered 9, after V lost 2 bases and J lost 3 bases. Germline values: CDR1 MNHNS, CDR2 SASEGT. The CDR3 here is CASSEPSRDRYYEQYF. The DNA of the CDR3 is TGTGCCAGCAGTGAACCATCACGGGACAGGTACTACGAGCAGTACTTC.

In this sample, this clone turned up once. CDR3: CASSFRGSRTSGDEQFF. Written as DNA, the CDR3 is TGTGCCAGCAGCTTTAGAGGGTCGAGGACTAGCGGCGATGAGCAGTTCTTC. The gene calls are TRBV5-8 and TRBJ2-1; 10 bases agree with TRBD2. Per the germline V gene, CDR1 is SGHTS and CDR2 is YDEGEE. This CDR3 contains 17 residues. V was clipped by 2 bases and J by 8 bases; unmatched bases: 13.

This chain links TRBV5-1 with TRBJ2-3; 10 nucleotides align to TRBD1. Germline CDR1 is SGHRS and CDR2 is YFSETQ. The CDR3 runs 15 residues. V trimming: 3 bases; J trimming: 0 bases; junction bases outside the gene matches: 1. The DNA for the CDR3 is TGCGCCAGCAGCTGGGGACAGGGGAGCACAGATACGCAGTATTTT. This translates into CASSWGQGSTDTQYF.

The chain combines TRBV11-3 with TRBJ2-2; TRBD2 aligns across 9 bases. Germline V lookup: CDR1 SGHNT, CDR2 YENEEA. CDR3 size: 16 residues. The junction had 9 bases not matched to a gene; V was cut back by 5 bases and J by 5 bases. This CDR3 is CASSRNGLAGTGELFF. The CDR3 DNA is TGTGCCAGCAGCCGCAATGGGCTAGCGGGGACCGGGGAGCTGTTTTTT. Drawing the rest from reference TRBV11-3 and TRBJ2-2, the complete variable domain is EAGVVQSPRYKIIEKKQPVAFWCNPISGHNTLYWYLQNLGQGPELLIRYENEEAVDDSQLPKDRFSAERLKGVDSTLKIQPAELGDSAVYLCASSRNGLAGTGELFFGEGSRLTVL.

The chain combines TRBV6-5 with TRBJ2-7, with D maybe TRBD2 (6 bases). Germline V gene sequence: CDR1 MNHEY, CDR2 SVGAGI. The CDR3 loop spans 14 amino acids. The V gene lost 6 bases and the J gene lost 4 bases, with 16 bases spanning the gap. The CDR3 coding sequence is TGTGCCAGCAGCTCGGGGGTTGGCGTTTACGAGCAGTACTTC. Residues: CASSSGVGVYEQYF.

V and J are TRBV5-5 and TRBJ2-6, with D possibly TRBD1 on 5 matching bases. The CDR3 totals 17 residues. Germline CDR1 reads SGHKS; CDR2 reads YYEKEE (reference sequence). The germline V and J ends were trimmed by 4 bases and 0 bases, with 14 bases remaining between them. DNA for the CDR3: TGTGCCAGCAGCGTGGCAGGGTCCAACTCTGGGGCCAACGTCCTGACTTTC. Amino acid sequence: CASSVAGSNSGANVLTF.

V gene TRBV4-1 combines with J gene TRBJ2-6; 8 nucleotides agree with TRBD1. This CDR3 has 19 amino acids. The V and J ends lost 0 bases and 0 bases, in that order; junction bases with no gene match: 7. Per germline, CDR1 MGHRA and CDR2 YSYEKL. CDR3 amino acids: CASSQEGTGWNSGANVLTF. The CDR3 DNA is TGCGCCAGCAGCCAAGAGGGGACAGGTTGGAACTCTGGGGCCAACGTCCTGACTTTC.

The chain recombines TRBV29-1 with TRBJ2-3; 11 bases map to TRBD2. Germline CDR1 and CDR2: SQVTM and ANQGSEA. The CDR3 is 13 residues long. The V segment lost 7 bases and the J segment 8 bases; nucleotides outside the gene matches: 8. CDR3 region: CSGGTSGRSTQYF. CDR3 bases: TGCAGCGGCGGGACTAGCGGAAGGAGTACGCAGTATTTT.

The chain joins TRBV5-5 to TRBJ1-1, with TRBD1 identical over 12 bases. The germline gives CDR1 SGHKS, CDR2 YYEKEE (reference sequence). The CDR3 is made up of 15 amino acids. V shed 4 bases, J shed 3 bases, and the junction held 4 bases outside the gene matches. DNA for the CDR3: TGTGCCAGCAGCGGGGACAGGGGGCAGGACACTGAAGCTTTCTTT. Protein: CASSGDRGQDTEAFF.

V and J are TRBV30 and TRBJ2-2, with TRBD2 matching 15 bases. The CDR3 loop spans 16 amino acids. Germline V gene lookup returns CDR1 GTSNPN and CDR2 SVGIG (reference sequence). V was clipped by 3 bases and J by 8 bases; unmatched bases: 7. The CDR3, as DNA: TGTGCCTGGAGACGTGGGACTAGCGGGGGGTCAGGGGAGCTGTTTTTT. This codes for CAWRRGTSGGSGELFF.